A selection of T cell receptor beta chains follows, all from one sample in a study of blood T cells in healthy people across ages. TCRdb passed the 5' RACE reads through MiXCR, listing each CDR3 protein once. The sample holds about a million distinct CDR3 sequences, roughly 51% seen once. The specimen was blood. All receptors derive from a woman aged 55-69 years in good health. Both conserved end residues are part of each CDR3. D genes are given only for firm matches. A row's size may be missing; if present it is once, few, many or a size class.

-,-,TRBV24-1,TRBJ2-7,TGTGCCACCAGTGAGGCAGGAGGAACCGACGAGCAGTACTTC,CATSEAGGTDEQYF
-,-,TRBV12-3/TRBV12-4,TRBJ2-3,TGTGCCAGCAGCCCGTACCGTCCTAGCACAGATACGCAGTATTTT,CASSPYRPSTDTQYF
TRBD1,-,TRBV28,TRBJ2-7,TGTACCAGCAGTTTAAGAGGGGGCCGTCTCGAGCAGTACTTC,CTSSLRGGRLEQYF
TRBD2,-,TRBV3-1,TRBJ2-5,TGTGCCAGCAGCCAAGAGATGGTAGGACTAGCGGAAGAGCAGTACTTC,CASSQEMVGLAEEQYF
-,-,TRBV20-1,TRBJ1-5,TGCAGTGCTATTACGCTGGGGGGGAGATGGCAGCCCCAGCATTTT,CSAITLGGRWQPQHF
-,few,TRBV3-1,TRBJ1-2,TGTGCCAGCAGCCACAGGGGTATAGGCGGCTACACCTTC,CASSHRGIGGYTF
-,-,TRBV7-2,TRBJ2-2,TGTGCCACGGGGGCAGATAGGAACACCGGGGAGCTGTTTTTT,CATGADRNTGELFF
-,many,TRBV24-1,TRBJ2-5,TGTGCCACCAGTGATTTTGGACCCCGGTCGCAGGAGACCCAGTACTTC,CATSDFGPRSQETQYF
-,-,TRBV13,TRBJ2-7,TGTGCCAGCAGCTTCAACTTACAGGGTTCTTACGAGCAGTACTTC,CASSFNLQGSYEQYF
-,-,TRBV7-9,TRBJ2-7,TGTGCCAGCCACACCGGCGGGGCAGGTCGGCAGTACTTC,CASHTGGAGRQYF
-,-,TRBV12-3/TRBV12-4,TRBJ2-7,TGTGCCAGCGGGTATCCCTTATACGAGCAGTACTTC,CASGYPLYEQYF
-,-,TRBV3-1,TRBJ2-5,TGTGCCAGCAGTCGCAACGGTAATGGAGAGACCCAGTACTTC,CASSRNGNGETQYF
-,few,TRBV7-9,TRBJ2-7,TGTGCCAGCAGCTTATGGGAGTCCTACGAGCAGTACTTC,CASSLWESYEQYF
TRBD1,-,TRBV29-1,TRBJ1-2,TGCAGCGTTGAGCTCACAGGGGGCGCCGGCTACACCTTC,CSVELTGGAGYTF
-,-,TRBV28,TRBJ2-7,TGTGCCAGCACCCCCTGGGCAGGGGTTTCCTACGAGCAGTACTTC,CASTPWAGVSYEQYF
TRBD2,-,TRBV5-1,TRBJ2-1,TGCGCCAGCAGCTTGACCGGGACTAGCGAGACCCATGAGCAGTTCTTC,CASSLTGTSETHEQFF
TRBD2,-,TRBV12-3/TRBV12-4,TRBJ2-5,TGTGCCAGCAGTCTATTGACGGGTAGCGGGAGACAAGAGACCCAGTACTTC,CASSLLTGSGRQETQYF
-,-,TRBV11-1,TRBJ2-1,TGTGCCAGCAGGCCAACCGGCTACAAAACGGATGAGCAGTTCTTC,CASRPTGYKTDEQFF
-,few,TRBV4-1,TRBJ1-2,TGCGCCAGCAGCCAGAACCCCGGGGGAGGGTATGGCTACACCTTC,CASSQNPGGGYGYTF
TRBD1,-,TRBV28,TRBJ2-7,TGTGCCAGCAGTTCCCTCGGGGGGACAGGGGGCCGCGAGCAGTACTTC,CASSSLGGTGGREQYF
TRBD2,-,TRBV11-1,TRBJ2-7,TGTGCCAGCAGCTTAGCACGGGGAGGGCCTACCGAGCAGTACTTC,CASSLARGGPTEQYF
-,few,TRBV4-1,TRBJ1-2,TGCGCCAGCAGCCAAGTGGGGTCCAGGGTTTCGGGCTACACCTTC,CASSQVGSRVSGYTF
-,once,TRBV29-1,TRBJ2-1,TGCAGCGTAGGGGATCACAATGGGCAGTTCTTC,CSVGDHNGQFF
-,once,TRBV4-1,TRBJ2-7,TGCGCCAGCAGCCAAGGAAGGACTCCCATCTACGAGCAGTACTTC,CASSQGRTPIYEQYF
TRBD1,few,TRBV12-3/TRBV12-4,TRBJ2-7,TGTGCCAGCAGTAAAAGGACAGGGGGGACCTACGAGCAGTACTTC,CASSKRTGGTYEQYF
-,-,TRBV29-1,TRBJ1-2,TGCAGCGTCGGACAATCCTATGGCTACACCTTC,CSVGQSYGYTF
-,many,TRBV7-8,TRBJ2-2,TGTGCCAGCAGCTTGGTCAGTGCGAACACCGGGGAGCTGTTTTTT,CASSLVSANTGELFF
TRBD2,-,TRBV18,TRBJ2-7,TGTGCCAGCTCACCTGGGACTAGCCCCGGCGAGCAGTACTTC,CASSPGTSPGEQYF
TRBD2,-,TRBV12-3/TRBV12-4,TRBJ2-7,TGTGCCAGCAGTTTAGGTGTTAGCGGGAGGGGAGTGCAGTACTTC,CASSLGVSGRGVQYF
TRBD1,-,TRBV5-1,TRBJ2-7,TGCGCCAGCAGCCATCGTATACCGGGACAGGGGGCGAGAGGGTACGAGCAGTACTTC,CASSHRIPGQGARGYEQYF
-,-,TRBV12-3/TRBV12-4,TRBJ2-3,TGTGCCAGCAGTACCGGGACTCCACCCGACACAGATACGCAGTATTTT,CASSTGTPPDTDTQYF
TRBD2,-,TRBV27,TRBJ2-7,TGTGCCAGCAGTTCTAGCGGGAGGGGCCTTAATTTTAGGAACGAGCAGTACTTC,CASSSSGRGLNFRNEQYF
-,-,TRBV3-1,TRBJ2-1,TGTGCCAGCAGTACCGAGTCCTACAATGAGCAGTTCTTC,CASSTESYNEQFF
TRBD1,-,TRBV27,TRBJ2-3,TGTGCCAGCAGCCTGGGCCTGACAGGGGTGCGTTCAGATACGCAGTATTTT,CASSLGLTGVRSDTQYF
TRBD2,few,TRBV7-8,TRBJ2-5,TGTGCCAGCAGCTTAGTCCTGCCGGGGGGAGAGACCCAGTACTTC,CASSLVLPGGETQYF
TRBD2,-,TRBV5-1,TRBJ2-7,TGCGCCAGCAGCCGGAGGTCGGCGGGAGGGCCGAGTGAGCAGTACTTC,CASSRRSAGGPSEQYF
TRBD2,-,TRBV12-3/TRBV12-4,TRBJ2-1,TGTGCCAGCAGCTTGAGACTAGCGTGGCAGTTCTTC,CASSLRLAWQFF
-,-,TRBV29-1,TRBJ2-2,TGCAGCGTTAGAACCGACACCGGGGAGCTGTTTTTT,CSVRTDTGELFF
-,-,TRBV7-2,TRBJ2-7,TGTGCCAGCAGCTACGCCGGGACGGGAAACTACGAGCAGTACTTC,CASSYAGTGNYEQYF
TRBD1,-,TRBV11-2,TRBJ2-1,TGTGCCAGCAGCTATGACAGGGGGCCGCAGTTCTTC,CASSYDRGPQFF
TRBD2,-,TRBV18,TRBJ2-7,TGTGCCAGCTCCTCGAAAAGGCTAGCGGGTTCTCCCGAGCAGTACTTC,CASSSKRLAGSPEQYF
-,-,TRBV7-8,TRBJ2-5,TGTGCCAGCAGCTTAGTTGTCAGTAGAGGGGAGACCCAGTACTTC,CASSLVVSRGETQYF
-,-,TRBV1,TRBJ1-1,TGCACCAGCAGCCCTGGGGCGAGGTCTGAAGCTTTCTTT,CTSSPGARSEAFF
-,-,TRBV4-1,TRBJ1-6,TGCGCCAGCAGCCAAACCGCGAATTCACCCCTCCACTTT,CASSQTANSPLHF
-,-,TRBV10-2,TRBJ1-2,TGCGCCAACAGTGAGCACAGGGAGAGACCCTATGGCTACACCTTC,CANSEHRERPYGYTF
TRBD2,-,TRBV7-9,TRBJ2-7,TGTGCCAGCAGCTTATTAGCACCAAGCGGGAGTGGCGAGCAGTACTTC,CASSLLAPSGSGEQYF
-,few,TRBV30,TRBJ1-2,TGTGCCTGGAGTGCGACGGGGGTTTGGGGCTACACCTTC,CAWSATGVWGYTF
TRBD1,few,TRBV9,TRBJ2-7,TGTGCCAGCAGCAAGACCGGGACAGGGTTCTACGAGCAGTACTTC,CASSKTGTGFYEQYF
-,-,TRBV5-1,TRBJ2-6,TGCGCCAGCAGATTCGGGAGCTCTGGGGCCAACGTCCTGACTTTC,CASRFGSSGANVLTF
-,-,TRBV20-1,TRBJ2-2,TGCAGTGCTAGCTTGAACACCGGGGAGCTGTTTTTT,CSASLNTGELFF
-,-,TRBV29-1,TRBJ1-1,TGCAGCGCTGTCCGGAACACTGAAGCTTTCTTT,CSAVRNTEAFF
-,-,TRBV5-1,TRBJ2-6,TGCGCCAGCAGCAAAGCGGGACAGGTCCTCTCTGGGGCCAACGTCCTGACTTTC,CASSKAGQVLSGANVLTF
TRBD2,few,TRBV28,TRBJ2-5,TGTGCCGCTGGGGCTAGCGGGTTACAAGAGACCCAGTACTTC,CAAGASGLQETQYF
-,-,TRBV12-3/TRBV12-4,TRBJ2-3,TGTGCCAGCAGTGTGACCGGAGATACGCAGTATTTT,CASSVTGDTQYF
-,-,TRBV28,TRBJ2-7,TGTGCCAGCAGCCCTATGGAGGACCTTTTTTACGAGCAGTACTTC,CASSPMEDLFYEQYF